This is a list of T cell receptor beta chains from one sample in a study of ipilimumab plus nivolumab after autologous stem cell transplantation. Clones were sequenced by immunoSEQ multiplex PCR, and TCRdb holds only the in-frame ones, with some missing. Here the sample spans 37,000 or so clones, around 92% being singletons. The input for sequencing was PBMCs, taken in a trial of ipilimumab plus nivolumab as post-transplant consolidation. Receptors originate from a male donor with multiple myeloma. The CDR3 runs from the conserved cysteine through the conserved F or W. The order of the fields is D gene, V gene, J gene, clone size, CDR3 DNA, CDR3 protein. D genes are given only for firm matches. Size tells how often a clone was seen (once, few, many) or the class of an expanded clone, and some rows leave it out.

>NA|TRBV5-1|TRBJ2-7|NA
TGCGCCAGCAGCTTGGCCGGGTTGGGCGACTCCGAGCAGTACTTC
CASSLAGLGDSEQYF
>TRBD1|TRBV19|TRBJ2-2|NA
TGTGCCAGTAACAGCCGGGACAGGGGGTATCCCGGGGAGCTGTTTTTT
CASNSRDRGYPGELFF
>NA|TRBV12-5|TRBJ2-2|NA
TGTGCTAGTGGTTTGCTGGCCGGGGAGCTGTTTTTT
CASGLLAGELFF
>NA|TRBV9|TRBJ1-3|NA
TGTGCCAGCAGCGTAGATGGCGGGACTGGAAACACCATATATTTT
CASSVDGGTGNTIYF
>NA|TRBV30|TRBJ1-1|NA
TGTGCCTGGAGTGCCCTAGTGGGAATCTCTGAAGCTTTCTTT
CAWSALVGISEAFF
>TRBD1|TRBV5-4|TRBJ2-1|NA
TGTGCCAGCAGCTCCAAGACAGGGGGCCCTCTAGGTTCCAATGAGCAGTTCTTC
CASSSKTGGPLGSNEQFF
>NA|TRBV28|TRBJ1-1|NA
TGTGCCAGCAGTTTATATACAGGGAACACTGAAGCTTTCTTT
CASSLYTGNTEAFF
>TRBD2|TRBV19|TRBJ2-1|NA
TGTGCCAGTAGTATTGTGGGGAGGGCCGTCAATGAGCAGTTCTTC
CASSIVGRAVNEQFF
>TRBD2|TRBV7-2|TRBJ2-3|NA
TGTGCCAGCAGCCCATCGGGAGGTACAGATACGCAGTATTTT
CASSPSGGTDTQYF
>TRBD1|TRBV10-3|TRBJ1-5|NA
TGTGCCATCGGGGGACAGGGCTGGAATCAGCCCCAGCATTTT
CAIGGQGWNQPQHF
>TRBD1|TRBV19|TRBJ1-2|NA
TGTGCCACCGAAAGGACAGGGGGGGACTATGGCTACACCTTC
CATERTGGDYGYTF
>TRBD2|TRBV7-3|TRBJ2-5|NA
TGTGCCAGCAGCTTGATCGGCGGGAGGGGTAACCAAGAGACCCAGTACTTC
CASSLIGGRGNQETQYF
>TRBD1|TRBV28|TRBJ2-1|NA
TGTGCCAGCAGTTTTATTAGGGGGCGACGTGAGCAGTTCTTC
CASSFIRGRREQFF
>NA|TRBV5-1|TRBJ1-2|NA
TGCGCCAGCAGCCCCAGGACAGCGAACTATGGCTACACCTTC
CASSPRTANYGYTF
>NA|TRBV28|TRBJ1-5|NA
TGTGCCAGCAGTTTTCGGCACGCCAAGGCTGCGCAGCCCCAGCATTTT
CASSFRHAKAAQPQHF
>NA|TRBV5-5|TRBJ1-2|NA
TGTGCCAGCAGCTTGGTGGCGGGATCCTATGGCTACACCTTC
CASSLVAGSYGYTF
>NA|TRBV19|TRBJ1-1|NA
TGTGCCAGTACCTCCCGAGGGGACTCCGAAGCTTTCTTT
CASTSRGDSEAFF
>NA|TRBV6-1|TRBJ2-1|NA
TGTGCCAGCAGGGCATTAAGATCCTCCTACAATGAGCAGTTCTTC
CASRALRSSYNEQFF
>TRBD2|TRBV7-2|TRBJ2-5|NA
TGTGCCAGCAGCTTAGACGCGGGGGGGTGGGAGACCCAGTACTTC
CASSLDAGGWETQYF
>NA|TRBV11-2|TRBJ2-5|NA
TGTGCCAGCAGCTTAGCCCCGGGGGCGGGGGAGACCCAGTACTTC
CASSLAPGAGETQYF
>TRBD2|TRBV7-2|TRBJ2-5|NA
TGTGCCAGCAGCTTAAGCGGGGGGTCCCAAGAGACCCAGTACTTC
CASSLSGGSQETQYF
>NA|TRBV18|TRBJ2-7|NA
TGTGCCAGCTCACCACGGGCGGGGGCCCCCTACGAGCAGTACTTC
CASSPRAGAPYEQYF
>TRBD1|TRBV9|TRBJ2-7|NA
TGTGCCAGCAGCCCCGGGGACAGGGGCCACGAGCAGTACTTC
CASSPGDRGHEQYF
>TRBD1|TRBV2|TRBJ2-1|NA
TGTGCCAGCAGGGGAGGGACAGGGGGCTTCAATGAGCAGTTCTTC
CASRGGTGGFNEQFF
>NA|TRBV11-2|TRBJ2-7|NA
TGTGCCAGCAGCTTAGGCAGGGCGAGCTCCTACGAGCAGTACTTC
CASSLGRASSYEQYF
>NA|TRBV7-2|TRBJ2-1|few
TGTGCCAGCAGCTTAGCAGGCGGACGAGTCGATGAGCAGTTCTTC
CASSLAGGRVDEQFF
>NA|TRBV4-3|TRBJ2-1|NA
TGCGCCAGCAGCCAAGATGTAGGCAGCAGCTCCTACAATGAGCAGTTCTTC
CASSQDVGSSSYNEQFF
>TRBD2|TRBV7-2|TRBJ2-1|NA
TGTGCCAGCAGCCTTCGTCCCCGGACTAGGACCTACAATGAGCAGTTCTTC
CASSLRPRTRTYNEQFF
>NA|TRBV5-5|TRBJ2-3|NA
TGTGCCAGCAGCTTTACCCGCAGTAGCACAGATACGCAGTATTTT
CASSFTRSSTDTQYF
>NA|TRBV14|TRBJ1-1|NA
TGTGCCAGCAGCCAAGCTTTAGGGGGAGGAACTGAAGCTTTCTTT
CASSQALGGGTEAFF
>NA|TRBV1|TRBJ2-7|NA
TGCACCAGCAGCCAAGATTCTAACGGGAGGACCTCCTACGAGCAGTACTTC
CTSSQDSNGRTSYEQYF
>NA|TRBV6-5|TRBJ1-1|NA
TGTGCCAGCAGTTATAACTGGCAGGGTGTTGCTGAAGCTTTCTTT
CASSYNWQGVAEAFF
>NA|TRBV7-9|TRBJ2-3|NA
TGTGCCAGCAGCTTAAAGAACTGGTGGAGCACAGATACGCAGTATTTT
CASSLKNWWSTDTQYF
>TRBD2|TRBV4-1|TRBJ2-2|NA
TGCGCCAGCAGCCACGATAGCGGGAGGGCGAACACCGGGGAGCTGTTTTTT
CASSHDSGRANTGELFF
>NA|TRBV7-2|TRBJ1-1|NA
TGTGCCAGCAGCTTACCGGGAGGGAACACTGAAGCTTTCTTT
CASSLPGGNTEAFF
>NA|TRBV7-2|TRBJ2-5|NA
TGTGCCAGCAGCTTCACTAGGGAAGAGACCCAGTACTTC
CASSFTREETQYF
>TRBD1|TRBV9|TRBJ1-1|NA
TGTGCCAGCAGCGTAGCGGAGGGGGCATACACTGAAGCTTTCTTT
CASSVAEGAYTEAFF
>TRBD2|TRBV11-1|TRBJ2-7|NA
TGTGCCAGCAGCCCCCGGGGCGGGAGGTCTGGCGAGCAGTACTTC
CASSPRGGRSGEQYF
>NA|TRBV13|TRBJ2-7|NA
TGTGCCAGCAGCGCCCGACAGAGATCCTACGAGCAGTACTTC
CASSARQRSYEQYF
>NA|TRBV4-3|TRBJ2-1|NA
TGCGCCAGCAGCCAAGACTGGGCACATAGCTCCTACAATGAGCAGTTCTTC
CASSQDWAHSSYNEQFF
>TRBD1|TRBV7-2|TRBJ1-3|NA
TGTGCCAGCAGCTTGTTTATACGGGGGACAGGGAGAAACACCATATATTTT
CASSLFIRGTGRNTIYF
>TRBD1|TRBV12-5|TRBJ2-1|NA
TGTGCTAGTGGTTGGGTCGGACAGGGGGCCTACAATGAGCAGTTCTTC
CASGWVGQGAYNEQFF
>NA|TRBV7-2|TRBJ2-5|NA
TGTGCCAGCAGCGACCCCCCGGGGTTGGAGACCCAGTACTTC
CASSDPPGLETQYF
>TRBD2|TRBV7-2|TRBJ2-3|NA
TGTGCCAGCAGCTTGCTAGCGGGGGGCAGCACAGATACGCAGTATTTT
CASSLLAGGSTDTQYF
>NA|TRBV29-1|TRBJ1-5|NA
TGCAGCGTGGGAACAGGATCCTATCAGCCCCAGCATTTT
CSVGTGSYQPQHF